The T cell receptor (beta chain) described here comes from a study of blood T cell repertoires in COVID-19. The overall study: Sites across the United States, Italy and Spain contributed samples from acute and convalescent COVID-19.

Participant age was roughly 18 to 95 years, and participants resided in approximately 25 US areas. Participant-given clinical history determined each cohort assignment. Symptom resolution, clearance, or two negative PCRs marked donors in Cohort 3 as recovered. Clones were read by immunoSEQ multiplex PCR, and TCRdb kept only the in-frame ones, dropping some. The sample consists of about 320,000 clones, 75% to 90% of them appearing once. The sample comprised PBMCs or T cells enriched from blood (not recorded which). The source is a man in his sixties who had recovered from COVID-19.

The CDR3 coding sequence is TGTGCCAGCACCCCCTCAGGGGCAACCTACGAGCAGTACTTC. Residues: CASTPSGATYEQYF. This chain joins TRBV28 and TRBJ2-7; D is possibly TRBD1 (6 bases). CDR1 and CDR2 from the germline V gene are MDHEN and SYDVKM. The CDR3 extends over 14 amino acids. V was trimmed by 7 bases and J by 2 bases, leaving 15 bases between them.